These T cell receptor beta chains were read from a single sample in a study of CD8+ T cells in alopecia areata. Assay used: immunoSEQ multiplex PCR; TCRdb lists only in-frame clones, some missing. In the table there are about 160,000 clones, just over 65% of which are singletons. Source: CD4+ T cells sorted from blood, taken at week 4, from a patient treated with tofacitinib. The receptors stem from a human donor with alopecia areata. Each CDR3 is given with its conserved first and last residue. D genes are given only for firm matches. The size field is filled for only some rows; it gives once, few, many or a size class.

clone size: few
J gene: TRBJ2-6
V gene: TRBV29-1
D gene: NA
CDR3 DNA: TGCAGCGTAGGACAGTCCTCCCAAGGGGCCAACGTCCTGACTTTC
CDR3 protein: CSVGQSSQGANVLTF

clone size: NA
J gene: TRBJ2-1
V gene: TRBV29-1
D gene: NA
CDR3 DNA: TGCAGCGTGTCCGGAGACCCCTACAATGAGCAGTTCTTC
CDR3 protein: CSVSGDPYNEQFF

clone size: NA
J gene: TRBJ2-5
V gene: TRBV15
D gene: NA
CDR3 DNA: TGTGCCACCAGCGCAGCCTCCCAGGAGACCCAGTACTTC
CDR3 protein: CATSAASQETQYF

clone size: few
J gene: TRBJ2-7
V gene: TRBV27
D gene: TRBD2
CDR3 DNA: TGTGCCAGCAGTTCACGACTAGCCAAGGGGTTGGATTACGAGCAGTACTTC
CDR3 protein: CASSSRLAKGLDYEQYF

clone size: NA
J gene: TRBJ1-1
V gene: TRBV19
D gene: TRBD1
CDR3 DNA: TGTGCCAGTAGTCGGACAGGCTCCAAGATGAACACTGAAGCTTTCTTT
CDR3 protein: CASSRTGSKMNTEAFF

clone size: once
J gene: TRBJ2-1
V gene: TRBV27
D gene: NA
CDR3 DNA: TGTGCCAGCAGTTTATACGCAGGGGCGACCTCCTACAATGAGCAGTTCTTC
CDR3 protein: CASSLYAGATSYNEQFF

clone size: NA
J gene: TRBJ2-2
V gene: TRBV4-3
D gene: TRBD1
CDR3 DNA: TGCGCCAGCAGCCACCTGGACAGGGATGGCGGGGAGCTGTTTTTT
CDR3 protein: CASSHLDRDGGELFF

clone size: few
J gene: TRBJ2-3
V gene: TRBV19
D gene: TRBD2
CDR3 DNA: TGTGCCAGTAGTATTCGGCGGGGGGGCCGAGATACGCAGTATTTT
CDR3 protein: CASSIRRGGRDTQYF

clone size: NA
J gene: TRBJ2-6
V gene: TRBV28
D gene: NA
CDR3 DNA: TGTGCCAGCAGTTTACCCATTATGGGGGGGGCCAACGTCCTGACTTTC
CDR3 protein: CASSLPIMGGANVLTF

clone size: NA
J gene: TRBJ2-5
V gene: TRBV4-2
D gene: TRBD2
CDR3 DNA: TGTGCCAGCAGCCACGGGACTAGCGGGGGGTTGTACCAAGAGACCCAGTACTTC
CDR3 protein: CASSHGTSGGLYQETQYF

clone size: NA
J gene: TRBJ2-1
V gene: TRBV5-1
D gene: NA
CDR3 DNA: TGCGCCAGCAGCTTGGCCGGGCAGGGTTCCTACAATGAGCAGTTCTTC
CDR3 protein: CASSLAGQGSYNEQFF

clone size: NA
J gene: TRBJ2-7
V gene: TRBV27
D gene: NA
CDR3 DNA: TGTGCCAGCAGACCCAGGGGAACCTACGAGCAGTACTTC
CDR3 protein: CASRPRGTYEQYF

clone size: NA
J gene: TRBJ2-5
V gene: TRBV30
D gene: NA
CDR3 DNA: TGTGCCTGGAGTGTAGGGGGCGCGGGGGAGACCCAGTACTTC
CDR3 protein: CAWSVGGAGETQYF

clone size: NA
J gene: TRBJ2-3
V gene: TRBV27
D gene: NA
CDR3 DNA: TGTGCCAGCAGTTCTGTATACCCGGGGGGGCCAGGGGGTACGCAGTATTTT
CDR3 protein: CASSSVYPGGPGGTQYF

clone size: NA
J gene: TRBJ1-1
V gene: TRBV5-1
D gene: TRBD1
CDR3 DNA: TGCGCCAGCAGCCGGGGACAGCCGAACACTGAAGCTTTCTTT
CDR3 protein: CASSRGQPNTEAFF

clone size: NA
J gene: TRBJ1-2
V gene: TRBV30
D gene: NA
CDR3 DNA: TGTGCCTGGAGTGTATCCAGTCAAGTCACCTTC
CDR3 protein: CAWSVSSQVTF

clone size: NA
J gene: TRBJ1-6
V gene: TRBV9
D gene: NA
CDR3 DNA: TGTGCCAGCAGCGTAGAACAGGGAAGTTCACCCCTCCACTTT
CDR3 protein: CASSVEQGSSPLHF

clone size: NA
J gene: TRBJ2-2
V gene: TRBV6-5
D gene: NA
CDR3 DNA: TGTGCCAGCAGTCCCCCTGACAGTTACACCGGGGAGCTGTTTTTT
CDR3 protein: CASSPPDSYTGELFF

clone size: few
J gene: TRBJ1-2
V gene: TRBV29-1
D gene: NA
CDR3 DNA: TGCAGCGTTGGGGTTCCTGGACAGCACTATGGCTACACCTTC
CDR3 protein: CSVGVPGQHYGYTF

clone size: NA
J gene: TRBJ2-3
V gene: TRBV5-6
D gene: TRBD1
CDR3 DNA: TGTGCCAGCAGCTTGGCGGACAGGAGCACAGATACGCAGTATTTT
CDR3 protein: CASSLADRSTDTQYF

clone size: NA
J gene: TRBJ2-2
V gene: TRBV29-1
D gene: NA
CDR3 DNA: TGCAGCGTTGGGGCCAGCTTCACCGGGGAGCTGTTTTTT
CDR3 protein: CSVGASFTGELFF

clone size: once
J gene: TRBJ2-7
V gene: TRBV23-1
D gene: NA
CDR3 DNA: TGCGCCAGCAGTCAATCGTGGGCCCCCCTCTCCTACGAGCAGTACTTC
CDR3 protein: CASSQSWAPLSYEQYF

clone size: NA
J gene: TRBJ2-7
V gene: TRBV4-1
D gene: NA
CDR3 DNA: TGCGCCAGCAGCCCGAGTGGACAGTGGAGCTCCTACGAGCAGTACTTC
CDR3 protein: CASSPSGQWSSYEQYF

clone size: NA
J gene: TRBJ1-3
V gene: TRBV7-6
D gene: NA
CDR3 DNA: TGTGCCAGCAGCTACTACCCTTCTAGGGGTTCTGGAAACACCATATATTTT
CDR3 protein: CASSYYPSRGSGNTIYF

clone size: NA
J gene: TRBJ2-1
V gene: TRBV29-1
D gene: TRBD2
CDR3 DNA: TGCAGCGTTGAAGATTCGATGGGGACTAGGCAGTTCTTC
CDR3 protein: CSVEDSMGTRQFF

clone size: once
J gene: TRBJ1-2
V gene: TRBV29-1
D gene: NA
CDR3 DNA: TGCAGCGTTGACCGGACTAACTATGGCTACACCTTC
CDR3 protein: CSVDRTNYGYTF

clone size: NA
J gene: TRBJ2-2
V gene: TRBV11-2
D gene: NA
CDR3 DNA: TGTGCCAGCAGCTTATTCTCCACCGGGGAGCTGTTTTTT
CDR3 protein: CASSLFSTGELFF

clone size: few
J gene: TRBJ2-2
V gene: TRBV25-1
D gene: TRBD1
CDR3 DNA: TGTGCCAGTACCGGGACAGGGGGCCTCGGGGGTACCGGGGAGCTGTTTTTT
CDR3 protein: CASTGTGGLGGTGELFF

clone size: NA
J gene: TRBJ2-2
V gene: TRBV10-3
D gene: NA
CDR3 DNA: TGTGCCATCAGTGGAGGGGCGTCGGGAAGAACCGGGGAGCTGTTTTTT
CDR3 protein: CAISGGASGRTGELFF

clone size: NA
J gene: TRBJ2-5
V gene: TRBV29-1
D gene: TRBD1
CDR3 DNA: TGCAGCGTGGCGGGACAGGGCAAGACCCAGTACTTC
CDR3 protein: CSVAGQGKTQYF

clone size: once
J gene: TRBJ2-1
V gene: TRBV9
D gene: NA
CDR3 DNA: TGTGCCAGCAGCGTAGAGGTGTTGGGGAATGAGCAGTTCTTC
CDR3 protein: CASSVEVLGNEQFF

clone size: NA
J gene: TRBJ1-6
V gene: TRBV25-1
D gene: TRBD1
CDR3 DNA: TGTGCCAGCAGTGGAACGGGACAGATACGGTCCACCCTCCACTTT
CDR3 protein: CASSGTGQIRSTLHF

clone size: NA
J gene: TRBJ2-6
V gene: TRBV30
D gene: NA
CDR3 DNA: TGTGCCTGGAGTTGGGTCGCTGGGGCCAACGTCCTGACTTTC
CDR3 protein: CAWSWVAGANVLTF

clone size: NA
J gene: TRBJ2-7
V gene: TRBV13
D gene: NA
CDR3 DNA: TGTGCCAGCAGCCCTAGTTTTATGGGGGGAAGCTCCTACGAGCAGTACTTC
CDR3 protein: CASSPSFMGGSSYEQYF

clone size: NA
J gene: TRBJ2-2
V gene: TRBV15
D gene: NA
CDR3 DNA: TGTGCCACCAGCAGAGGTATTAACACCGGGGAGCTGTTTTTT
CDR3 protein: CATSRGINTGELFF

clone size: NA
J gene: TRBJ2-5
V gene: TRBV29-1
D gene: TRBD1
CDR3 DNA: TGCAGCGTCGGCCCGGGACAGGGGTGGGAGACCCAGTACTTC
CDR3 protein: CSVGPGQGWETQYF

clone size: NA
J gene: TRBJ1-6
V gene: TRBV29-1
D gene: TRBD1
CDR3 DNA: TGCAGCGCGCGGACAGGGGAAGGCTCACCCCTCCACTTT
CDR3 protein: CSARTGEGSPLHF